This T cell receptor (beta chain) was found in a study of T cell repertoires in cytomegalovirus infection. The wider study: Public TCR beta signatures were indicative of both CMV infection and a matching HLA type.

In germline, CDR1 is DFQATT, CDR2 SNEGSKA (reference sequence). The CDR3 loop spans 10 amino acids. The J segment lost 8 bases and the V segment lost 6 bases, leaving 0 bases of the junction unmatched. Study observations and caveats: Frequencies of public TCR beta families were cumulated, and this identified carriers of CMV plus the relevant HLA. CMV-specific TCR beta clonotypes restricted by HLA-C were the ones dominating the ex vivo response.

TCRdb reprocessed the reads via MiXCR and lists one record per CDR3 protein. The sample yields 250,000 to 300,000 distinct CDR3 sequences, roughly 26% seen once. There are a few counts of this clonotype. Its matching antigen is unknown. The rearrangement links TRBV20-1 to TRBJ2-1, with 8 bases matching TRBD2. Sequenced: PBMCs. This TCR was recovered from a human donor in good health (CMV status not recorded). Some clones in this sample may be carry-over from other donors' samples. CDR3 nucleotides: TGCAGTGCCGGGAGGGATGAGCAGTTCTTC. Translation gives CSAGRDEQFF.